This TCR beta chain was sequenced in a study of cytomegalovirus exposure and HLA in healthy donors (dated 2017 in TCRdb). The study in broad terms: An earlier analysis of some 550 of the donors reported 250 to 350 Gb of sequence data and 117 million unique TCR beta sequences from some 180 million T cells. Class I and class II HLA loci were covered by the typing at four-digit resolution. The later analysis used no new phenotypic data to find candidate immune exposures, relying instead on TCR beta sequences and their occurrence across donors. An earlier analysis of about 620 of the donors applied high-throughput TCR beta sequencing to assess whether each TCR beta V gene segment acted as functional or pseudogenic. To predict cytomegalovirus infection status, the study brought together high-throughput TCR immunosequencing, statistical association of individual TCRs with disease status, and machine learning. A later analysis re-analyzed previously published TCR beta repertoires from about 730 donors and added high-resolution HLA genotyping to study TCR occurrence patterns. The number of donors typed differed by locus, with about 620-630 for A, B, C, DRB1 and DQB1, around 520 for DQA1, over 600 for DPA1, and around 450 for DPB1. Around 330 gigabases of sequencing data and roughly 81 million unique TCR sequences made up an early release that covered over 550 HLA-typed donors. The T cell repertoires of roughly 660 subjects were profiled by immunosequencing and related to cytomegalovirus serostatus. In a later genetic analysis, genome-wide SNP genotypes for 398 of the 666 donors were used, and that subset was treated as a discovery cohort. In addition to the first cohort of around 670 subjects, a separate validation cohort of approximately 130 different subjects was used. All discovery cohort repertoires had been generated using a single sequencing platform. The study was designed to test whether signatures of past pathogen exposure could be identified by cataloging public T cell receptors. About five DR-DQ haplotypes were treated as single units for association and clustering because of strong linkage in the cohort. Donor age, sex, ethnicity and CMV serostatus were compiled together with the repertoire data. Of the approximately 400 genotyped donors, around 81% fell in the genetic ancestry cluster associated with self-reported Caucasian donors. On average, around 200,000 unique TCR beta nucleotide sequences were sequenced per donor among 398 genotyped donors of the cohort, with around 19% of those sequences being non-productive. What the research found in general, with its limitations: A later analysis associated 16,951 TCR beta sequences with specific HLA alleles at a false discovery rate of 0.05. In vitro tests confirmed that a few of the cytomegalovirus-associated TCR beta chains recognize cytomegalovirus antigens. Because the 87-base-pair reads could not distinguish some IMGT-functional V segments, including TRBV6-2 and TRBV6-3, those segments were excluded. Strong co-occurrence of HLA alleles, especially DR and DQ, made assigning TCR associations to individual alleles difficult. Presence/absence analyses assumed roughly uniform sequencing depth across donors, an assumption that may not hold. In a later analysis, HLA-associated TCR beta chains were found to be more clonally expanded and to have lower generation probabilities than equally common non-associated chains. The only immune exposure information available for the cohort was CMV serostatus. A total of fewer than 200 TCR beta chains were listed by the study as associated with cytomegalovirus. Correlated functional status among segregating V segments might reflect linkage disequilibrium, but an unknown experimental factor could not be ruled out. Across donors, most TCR sequences were observed very rarely, whereas some public TCRs were present in many individuals. Compared with the approximately 700-donor mean, donors in an Asian-associated ancestry cluster had fewer N-insertions in productive TCRs, according to a later genetic analysis. According to a later analysis, parvovirus B19, influenza, CMV and Epstein-Barr virus appeared linked to several top co-occurrence clusters. According to the authors, the approach could potentially be generalized to other disease states and immunological phenotypes. A later analysis found that TCR association rates varied across HLA loci, with DRB1 alleles showing the most associated TCRs and HLA-C alleles the fewest. V-gene and J-gene trimming of TCR beta chains was associated with a missense DCLRE1C variant in a later genetic analysis, and the association was replicated in an independent cohort. This cohort had only TCR beta chains sequenced, and the lack of alpha or paired-chain data limited which features could be detected. A later analysis found that most CMV-associated TCR beta chains appeared HLA-restricted, with HLA associations seemingly driven largely by CMV exposure. A further reported finding was that TCR beta sequences accurately predicted the HLA-A and HLA-B alleles for most subjects in the first cohort. In an earlier analysis of over 550 of the donors, most TCR beta V segments were observed in productive rearrangements about 90% or about 30% of the time, broadly matching IMGT annotations. The earlier analysis of nearly 600 of the donors excluded 15 to 20 rarely observed V segments, including chromosome 9 orphons, because counts were too low. The sequencing pipeline was judged likely to have produced a cluster of highly shared sequence variants as a technical artifact. HLA typing was unavailable for some donors at each locus, so association tests used only the typed subset. In both the original and validation cohorts, the classifier was reported to diagnose cytomegalovirus status with high specificity and sensitivity.

Remarks on this clone: No cognate antigen has been identified for it. No quality values exist for individual bases; no much larger clone is one base distant.

The CDR3 holds 17 amino acids from the cysteine to the phenylalanine. Only the CDR3 portion is preserved as DNA: 51 bases, with reading frame beginning at the first base. After removal of 6 bases from V and 4 bases from J, the junction retains 14 bases not matched to a gene. Sequences MDHEN (CDR1) and SYDVKM (CDR2) are obtained from the germline V gene. The cohort consisted of approximately 690 healthy bone marrow donors. At the time of sampling, every cohort member was nominally healthy, though immune exposures that went unrecorded were likely present. The donor was CMV seronegative and was included in the group of approximately 350 seronegative cohort members. A peripheral blood sample was provided by each donor, and peripheral blood mononuclear cells were used for TCR beta sequencing. The Qiagen DNeasy Blood Extraction Kit was used to extract genomic DNA from the blood cell samples. The library relied on the immunoSEQ multiplex PCR assay. For the multiplex PCR, a mixture combining 60 forward primers for TCR Vbeta segments and 13 reverse primers for TCR Jbeta segments was used. The CDR3 region of rearranged TCR beta genes was amplified from genomic DNA with a multiplex PCR assay. Amplified TCR beta libraries were sequenced as 87-base-pair reads on the Illumina HiSeq System. The original pipeline was this. Across the 600 to 700 repertoires, a later analysis counted some 80 million unique TCR beta chains, 9 million to 14 million of which were shared by at least two donors. A nearest-neighbor algorithm error-corrected the raw reads and collapsed the reads into unique sequences, merging closely related sequences to remove PCR and sequencing errors. Alignment of CDR3 sequences to IMGT reference sequences was used to assign V, D and J gene segments. For a sequence to be retained, at least a six-nucleotide match to both a V gene segment and a J gene segment was required. A rearrangement was called productive if the CDR3 had no stop codons and remained in frame with V and J, and every other rearrangement was called non-productive. CDR3 was defined by IMGT convention, running from the second conserved V-encoded cysteine to the conserved J-encoded phenylalanine. Sequences without an unambiguous match to a single V gene segment were excluded from the earlier analysis of about 630 of the donors. In an earlier analysis of 587 of the donors, a V segment was called functional when productive rearrangements were above 56.7%, and segregating when the standard deviation between donors exceeded 5%. A statistical classification framework was built to diagnose cytomegalovirus status from the catalog of TCR beta chain sequences. A later analysis assigned V and J genes by comparing TCR nucleotide sequences with IMGT/GENE-DB human TR gene sequences. Using the TCRdist pipeline, a later analysis assigned CDR3 sequences along with most-parsimonious VDJ recombination scenarios. A later analysis defined each TCR beta chain by its CDR3 amino acid sequence plus V-gene family, and excluded reads lacking a unique V-gene family. In a later analysis, nearly 600 highly shared, low-generation-probability nucleotide sequences were removed to address suspected cross-contamination and a sequencing artifact. In a later analysis, a clonal expansion index for each public chain was calculated from normalized within-repertoire ranks of inferred template counts. In a later analysis, generation probabilities were computed with a VDJ recombination model fitted to out-of-frame rearrangements, and the resulting probabilities were checked against IGoR. Hypergeometric tests were used in a later analysis to score TCR-TCR, TCR-HLA and TCR-CMV co-occurrence, with a repertoire-size bias correction applied to the TCR pairs. False discovery rates were estimated in a later analysis by permuting HLA or CMV assignments 20 times. A later analysis grouped co-occurring TCRs with DBSCAN, adding TCRdist sequence similarity when clustering within HLA-allele-positive subsets. Repertoires with fewer than 30,000 or more than 120,000 public chains, plus five repertoires with anomalous nucleotide sharing, were excluded from co-occurrence clustering. The source is immuneACCESS, and TCRdb retained only in-frame sequences with V and J called. Part of the clones is not carried over; for the studies checked, unresolved V genes explain less than half of this, and the remainder is unexplained. The DNA was the basis for D and trimming; V, J and clone size are from that table. Recorded for this sample are about 140,000 clones; approximately 80% of them occurred a single time. Jointly, the top ten make up approximately 1.4% of the sample.

Sequencing was done on a sample of PBMCs. This clonotype originated in a woman aged 40 to 50 in good health and CMV-seronegative. This sequence uses TRBV28 and TRBJ2-1; TRBD2 fits 8 bases in the junction. The nucleotides read TGTGCCAGCAGCCCCCGGCTGGCGGGGGGCCGTTACAATGAGCAGTTCTTC. Translated, this is CASSPRLAGGRYNEQFF.